One sample yielded the 27 T cell receptor beta chains listed below, sequenced in a study of OX40 agonist ivuxolimab in advanced cancers. Profiling relied on immunoSEQ multiplex PCR, and the TCRdb table lists in-frame clones only, not all of them. Here the sample spans just under 85,000 clones, 84% being singletons. The sample consisted of CD4+ or CD8+ T cells sorted from blood, taken in a trial of the OX40 agonist ivuxolimab. These receptors were taken from an adult with an advanced solid tumor such as melanoma, head and neck, liver or kidney cancer.

This rearrangement joins TRBV19 to TRBJ1-5; 7 nucleotides match TRBD1. This CDR3 has 18 amino acids. V shed 6 bases, J shed 1 base, and the junction held 15 bases outside the gene matches. Germline assignment: CDR1 LNHDA and CDR2 SQIVND (reference sequence). The CDR3 nucleotides are TGTGCCAGTAGGGGTCGGGTGACAGGGAGTGGGAGCAATCAGCCCCAGCATTTT. This codes for CASRGRVTGSGSNQPQHF. Together with reference TRBV19 and TRBJ1-5, the CDR3 gives the full variable domain: DGGITQSPKYLFRKEGQNVTLSCEQNLNHDAMYWYRQDPGQGLRLIYYSQIVNDFQKGDIAEGYSVSREKKESFPLTVTSAQKNPTAFYLCASRGRVTGSGSNQPQHFGDGTRLSIL.

CDR3 in amino acids: CASSLEGWGLYGYTF. In nucleotides, the CDR3 is TGTGCCAGCAGCTTGGAAGGGTGGGGTCTCTATGGCTACACCTTC. The chain carries TRBV5-5 and TRBJ1-2; unclear D gene. This CDR3 comprises 15 residues. The ends were cut back, 0 bases at V and 4 bases at J, with 13 bases in the middle. In germline, CDR1 is SGHKS, CDR2 YYEKEE (reference sequence).

This clone occurred a few times. The J gene is TRBJ2-7, the V gene TRBV6-5, with D tentatively TRBD2 (6 bases). Deletions cut 2 bases from V and 3 bases from J, with 14 bases between. Germline V gene sequence: CDR1 MNHEY, CDR2 SVGAGI. The CDR3 length is 15 residues. CDR3 coding DNA: TGTGCCAGCAGTTACCGCCCCGGGGGTCACTACGAGCAGTACTTC. It yields the protein CASSYRPGGHYEQYF.

This chain uses TRBV6-6 with TRBJ2-1; D not resolved. This CDR3 contains 12 residues. V lost 6 bases, J lost 10 bases, and 13 bases lay in between. Germline lookup yields CDR1 MNHNY and CDR2 SVGAGI (reference sequence). The CDR3 is CASSPLEPEQFF. The CDR3 nucleotides read TGTGCCAGCAGCCCCCTAGAGCCCGAGCAGTTCTTC.

The chain carries TRBV6-6 and TRBJ2-7; D may be TRBD1 or TRBD2 (5 bases each). This CDR3 spans 13 amino acids. V lost 5 bases and J lost 3, with 11 bases in between. Germline V gene sequence: CDR1 MNHNY, CDR2 SVGAGI (reference sequence). The CDR3 loop reads CASSGGSDYEQYF. The CDR3 DNA reads as TGTGCCAGCAGTGGGGGTAGCGACTACGAGCAGTACTTC.

This clone was seen more than once but under ten times. This chain joins TRBV19 and TRBJ2-7; TRBD1 is a possible D gene (5 bases). Between the trimmed V and J ends, which lost 9 bases and 3 bases, there was a span of 21 bases. The germline V gene has CDR1 LNHDA and CDR2 SQIVND (reference sequence). CDR3 size: 15 residues. The CDR3 loop is CASSKGSGLVYEQYF. The CDR3 coding sequence is TGTGCCAGCTCTAAGGGGTCAGGGCTAGTCTACGAGCAGTACTTC.

The CDR3 protein is CASSLEGSGRSDTQYF. The CDR3 coding sequence is TGTGCCAGCAGCTTAGAGGGTAGCGGGAGATCAGATACGCAGTATTTT. This chain connects TRBV7-2 to TRBJ2-3; 9 bases map to TRBD2. The V gene's germline CDR1 is SGHTA and CDR2 FQGNSA. The V gene end was trimmed by 1 base and the J gene end by 4 bases; junction bases not matched to a gene: 6. This CDR3 has 16 amino acids. Supplemented by reference TRBV7-2 and TRBJ2-3, the full variable domain reads GAGVSQSPSNKVTEKGKDVELRCDPISGHTALYWYRQSLGQGLEFLIYFQGNSAPDKSGLPSDRFSAERTGGSVSTLTIQRTQQEDSAVYLCASSLEGSGRSDTQYFGPGTRLTVL.

This chain uses TRBV5-1 with TRBJ2-6; D gene unclear. Germline-derived CDR1 and CDR2 are SGHRS and YFSETQ. V lost 4 bases and J lost 0, with 14 bases in between. CDR3 length: 17 amino acids. For the CDR3, the DNA is TGCGCCAGCAGCGTGGACGGCGGTTACTCTGGGGCCAACGTCCTGACTTTC. Translation: CASSVDGGYSGANVLTF.

This chain connects TRBV11-3 to TRBJ2-1; D gene unclear. Germline assignment: CDR1 SGHNT and CDR2 YENEEA. Between the trimmed V and J ends, which lost 5 bases and 0 bases, there was a span of 11 bases. The CDR3 has 15 residues. CDR3 amino acids: CASSLTPFSYNEQFF. The CDR3 bases are TGTGCCAGCAGCCTTACCCCTTTCTCCTACAATGAGCAGTTCTTC.

The chain carries TRBV11-3 and TRBJ1-1; D gene ambiguous. V lost 3 bases, J lost 1 base, and 6 bases lay in between. The germline CDR1 and CDR2 sequences are SGHNT and YENEEA. This CDR3 region has 13 residues. For the CDR3, the DNA is TGTGCCAGCAGCTTCGGTCAGAACACTGAAGCTTTCTTT. Amino acid sequence: CASSFGQNTEAFF.

This chain uses TRBV6-1 with TRBJ1-2; D perhaps matches TRBD1 (5 bases). Germline CDR1 MNHNS, CDR2 SASEGT. The CDR3 loop spans 11 amino acids. Trimming stripped 8 bases from V and 9 bases from J, with 13 bases between. Written as DNA, the CDR3 is TGTGCCAGCGCCAGAGCGGACAGCTACACCTTC. Its translation: CASARADSYTF.

This clone appeared once. The chain employs TRBV7-3 and TRBJ2-5, with D perhaps matching TRBD1 (5 bases). CDR3 size: 17 residues. The V gene lost 5 bases and the J gene lost 1 base, with 20 bases spanning the gap. Germline CDR1 is SGHTA and CDR2 is FQGTGA. The CDR3 here is CASSLTERWQGQETQYF. The CDR3 region has the DNA TGTGCCAGCAGCCTCACCGAGAGGTGGCAGGGCCAAGAGACCCAGTACTTC.

V and J are TRBV5-1 and TRBJ1-2; D not certain. This CDR3 is built from 14 residues. V shed 0 bases and J shed 6 bases, with 12 bases lying between them. CDR1 and CDR2 (germline): SGHRS, YFSETQ. CDR3 sequence (DNA): TGCGCCAGCAGCTTGGGGGGAGGGTACGATGGCTACACCTTC. Translation: CASSLGGGYDGYTF.

The chain combines TRBV7-8 with TRBJ1-5; no definite D call. Looked up from germline, CDR1 is SGHVS and CDR2 is FQNEAQ. This CDR3 spans 14 amino acids. V was clipped by 5 bases and J by 6 bases, with 14 bases between them. Written as DNA, the CDR3 is TGTGCCAGCAGCCTAGAGGCGATCGCTCAGCCCCAGCATTTT. Translating it yields CASSLEAIAQPQHF.

The rearrangement joins TRBV18 to TRBJ1-1; tentatively, D is TRBD1 (6 bases). CDR3 length: 14 residues. Germline V CDR1 and CDR2: KGHSH, LQKENI. Deletions cut 2 bases from V and 8 bases from J, with 15 bases between. CDR3 residues: CASSPGQPLVEAFF. The CDR3 nucleotides read TGTGCCAGCTCACCAGGACAGCCCCTTGTGGAAGCTTTCTTT.

The chain links TRBV6-1 to TRBJ1-2, with D perhaps matching TRBD1 (5 bases). CDR1 is MNHNS and CDR2 is SASEGT in the germline V gene. The CDR3 consists of 12 residues. Trimming shortened V by 6 bases and J by 4 bases, and 9 bases separated the two germline ends. The CDR3 nucleotides read TGTGCCAGCAGATGGGACCTCTATGGCTACACCTTC. Amino acid sequence: CASRWDLYGYTF.

This clone was counted once. In nucleotides, the CDR3 is TGTGCCAGTAGTCACCTCCGGACTTACACCTACAATGAGCAGTTCTTC. Encoded protein: CASSHLRTYTYNEQFF. The chain uses TRBV19 and TRBJ2-1; TRBD2 is a possible D gene (5 bases). V gave up 5 bases and J gave up 2 bases, with 16 bases separating them. The germline gives CDR1 LNHDA, CDR2 SQIVND (reference sequence). This CDR3 is 16 amino acids long.

The gene calls are TRBV4-3 and TRBJ1-2, with D unclear. Deletions cut 0 bases from V and 12 bases from J, with 17 bases between. The CDR3 runs 14 residues. The germline gives CDR1 LGHNA, CDR2 YSLEER. The CDR3 bases are TGCGCCAGCAGCCAAGAGTGGGAATTAGGCGGCCACACCTTC. This encodes CASSQEWELGGHTF.

The chain employs TRBV10-3 and TRBJ2-1; D tentatively fits TRBD1 or TRBD2 (5 bases each). V gave up 0 bases and J gave up 4 bases, with 16 bases separating them. Germline loops: CDR1 ENHRY, CDR2 SYGVKD. This CDR3 contains 17 residues. The CDR3 sequence is CAISESTGASRYNEQFF. CDR3 in DNA: TGTGCCATCAGTGAGTCGACTGGGGCTAGCCGATACAATGAGCAGTTCTTC.

In this sample, this clone turned up once. The chain links TRBV6-1 to TRBJ1-5, with TRBD1 matching 9 bases. The trim removed 6 bases at V and 0 bases at J, leaving 3 bases unmatched. Germline CDR1 reads MNHNS; CDR2 reads SASEGT. The CDR3 spans 15 residues. The DNA for the CDR3 is TGTGCCAGCAGGGGACAGGGTTTTAGCAATCAGCCCCAGCATTTT. The encoded protein is CASRGQGFSNQPQHF.

V usage is TRBV4-1 and J usage is TRBJ2-2; 9 nucleotides agree with TRBD2. CDR1 and CDR2 (germline): MGHRA, YSYEKL. After removal of 3 bases from V and 7 bases from J, the junction contained 6 bases not matched to a gene. The CDR3 totals 15 residues. CDR3: CASSQRTSAVGELFF. The DNA for the CDR3 is TGCGCCAGCAGCCAGCGGACTAGCGCGGTCGGGGAGCTGTTTTTT.

The chain carries TRBV10-3 and TRBJ1-6; TRBD1 aligns across 9 bases. The CDR3 extends over 15 amino acids. CDR1 is ENHRY and CDR2 is SYGVKD in the germline V gene. The V gene end was trimmed by 6 bases and the J gene end by 6 bases; junction bases not matched to a gene: 6. CDR3 in amino acids: CAISPGTGFNSPLHF. As DNA, the CDR3 is TGTGCCATCAGCCCCGGGACAGGGTTTAATTCACCCCTCCACTTT.

V is TRBV5-4 and J is TRBJ2-5, with 8 bases identical to TRBD2. With V trimmed by 3 bases and J by 3 bases, 4 bases remained unmatched. The germline CDR1 and CDR2 sequences are SGHNT and YYREEE (reference sequence). The length of the CDR3 is 14 residues. The CDR3, as DNA: TGTGCCAGCAGCTCGGGGGGGAGAGAAGAGACCCAGTACTTC. It yields the protein CASSSGGREETQYF.

V is TRBV27 and J is TRBJ1-5; D is ambiguous. The CDR3 extends over 14 amino acids. Looked up from germline, CDR1 is MNHEY and CDR2 is SMNVEV (reference sequence). Trimming took 4 bases from V and 0 from J, leaving 7 bases between them. CDR3 protein: CASSSLNSNQPQHF. The CDR3 DNA follows: TGTGCCAGCAGTTCGCTGAATAGCAATCAGCCCCAGCATTTT.

The V gene is TRBV9, the J gene TRBJ2-7; a weak D match, TRBD1 (6 bases). The CDR3 has 15 amino acids. From germline, CDR1 is SGDLS and CDR2 YYNGEE. Trimming pared 0 bases from V and 2 bases from J, leaving 12 bases between. The CDR3 DNA follows: TGTGCCAGCAGCGTAGGGGTGGGGGCCCCCTACGAGCAGTACTTC. Protein: CASSVGVGAPYEQYF.

V usage is TRBV11-3 and J usage is TRBJ2-3; 8 positions agree with TRBD1. The CDR3 extends over 18 amino acids. V lost 5 bases and J lost 1; bases outside the gene matches: 14. The germline CDR1 and CDR2 sequences are SGHNT and YENEEA. The CDR3 sequence: CASSDGQGKGDGTDTQYF. DNA for the CDR3: TGTGCCAGCAGCGACGGACAGGGTAAAGGGGATGGCACAGATACGCAGTATTTT.

J is TRBJ2-3 and V is TRBV19; D is ambiguous. CDR1 is LNHDA, CDR2 SQIVND, per germline (reference sequence). This CDR3 spans 15 amino acids. Trimming removed 1 base at V and 0 bases at J, with 8 bases between. The chain's CDR3 is CASSIAGASTDTQYF. The CDR3 region has the DNA TGTGCCAGTAGTATAGCTGGAGCTAGCACAGATACGCAGTATTTT.